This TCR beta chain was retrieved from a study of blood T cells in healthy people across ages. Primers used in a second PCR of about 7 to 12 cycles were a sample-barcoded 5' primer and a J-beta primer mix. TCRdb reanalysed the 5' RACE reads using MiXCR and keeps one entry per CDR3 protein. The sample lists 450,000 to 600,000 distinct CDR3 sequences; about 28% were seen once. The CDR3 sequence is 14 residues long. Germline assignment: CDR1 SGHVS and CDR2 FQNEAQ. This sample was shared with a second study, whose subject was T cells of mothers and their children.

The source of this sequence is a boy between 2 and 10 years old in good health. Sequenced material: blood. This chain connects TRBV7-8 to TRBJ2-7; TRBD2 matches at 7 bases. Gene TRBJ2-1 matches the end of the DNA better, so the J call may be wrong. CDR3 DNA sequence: TGTGCCAGCAGCTCCAGCGGGGACCACAATGAGCAGTTCTTC. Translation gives CASSSSGDHNEQFF.